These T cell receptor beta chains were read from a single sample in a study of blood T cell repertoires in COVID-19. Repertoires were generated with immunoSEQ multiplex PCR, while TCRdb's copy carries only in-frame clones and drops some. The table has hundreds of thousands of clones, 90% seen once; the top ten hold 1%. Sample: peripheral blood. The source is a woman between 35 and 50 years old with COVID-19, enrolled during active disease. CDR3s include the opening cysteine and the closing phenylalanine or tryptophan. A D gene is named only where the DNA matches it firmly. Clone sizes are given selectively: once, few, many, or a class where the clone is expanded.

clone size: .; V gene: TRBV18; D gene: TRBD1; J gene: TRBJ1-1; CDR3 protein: CASSPSTGFITEAFF; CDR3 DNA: TGTGCCAGCTCACCGTCGACAGGGTTCATCACTGAAGCTTTCTTT
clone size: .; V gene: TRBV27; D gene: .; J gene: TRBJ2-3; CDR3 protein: CASSSGTMGLSRADTQYF; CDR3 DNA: TGTGCCAGCAGCTCCGGGACGATGGGACTTTCCCGGGCAGATACGCAGTATTTT
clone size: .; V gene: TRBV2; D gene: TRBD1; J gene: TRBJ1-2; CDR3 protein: CACGQGRDYGYTF; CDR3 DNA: TGTGCCTGTGGACAGGGACGGGACTATGGCTACACCTTC
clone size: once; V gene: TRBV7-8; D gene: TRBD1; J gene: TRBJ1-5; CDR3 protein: CASSLAGQGAQYQPQHF; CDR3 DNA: TGTGCCAGCAGCTTAGCCGGACAGGGGGCTCAGTATCAGCCCCAGCATTTT
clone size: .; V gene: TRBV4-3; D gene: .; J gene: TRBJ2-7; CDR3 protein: CASSQGRDLIYEQYF; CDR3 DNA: TGCGCCAGCAGCCAAGGACGGGACTTAATCTACGAGCAGTACTTC
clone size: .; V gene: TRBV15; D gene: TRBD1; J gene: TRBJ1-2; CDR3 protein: CATSRTGGAIYGYTF; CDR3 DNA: TGTGCCACCAGCAGGACAGGGGGAGCGATCTATGGCTACACCTTC
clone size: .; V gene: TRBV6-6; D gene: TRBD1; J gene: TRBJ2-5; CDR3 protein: CASKGTGTETQYF; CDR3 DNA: TGTGCCAGCAAGGGGACAGGGACAGAGACCCAGTACTTC
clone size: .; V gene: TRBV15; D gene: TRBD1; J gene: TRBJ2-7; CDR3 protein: CATSKTGTAEGEQYF; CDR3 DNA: TGTGCCACCAGCAAAACCGGGACAGCGGAAGGCGAGCAGTACTTC
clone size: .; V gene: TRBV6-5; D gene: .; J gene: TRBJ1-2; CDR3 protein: CASRTGDGYTF; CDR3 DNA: TGTGCCAGCAGAACGGGGGATGGCTACACCTTC
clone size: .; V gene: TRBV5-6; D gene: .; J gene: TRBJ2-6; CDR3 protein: CASSFPGMSGANVLTF; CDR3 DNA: TGTGCCAGCAGCTTTCCAGGTATGTCTGGGGCCAACGTCCTGACTTTC
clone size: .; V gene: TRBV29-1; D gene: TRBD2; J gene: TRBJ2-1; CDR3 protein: CSVRSGGIRNEQFF; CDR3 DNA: TGCAGCGTTCGAAGCGGGGGGATTAGGAATGAGCAGTTCTTC
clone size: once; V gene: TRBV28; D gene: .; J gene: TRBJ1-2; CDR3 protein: CASSLLAGDYGYTF; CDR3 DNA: TGTGCCAGCAGTTTACTAGCAGGGGATTATGGCTACACCTTC
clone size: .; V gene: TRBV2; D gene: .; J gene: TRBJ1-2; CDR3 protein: CASITGQGGGYTF; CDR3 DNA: TGTGCCAGCATAACAGGGCAAGGGGGTGGCTACACCTTC
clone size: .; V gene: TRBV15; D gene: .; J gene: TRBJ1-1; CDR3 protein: CATSREQVNTEAFF; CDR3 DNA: TGTGCCACCAGCAGAGAACAGGTGAACACTGAAGCTTTCTTT
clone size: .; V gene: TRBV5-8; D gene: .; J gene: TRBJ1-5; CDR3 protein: CASSLQGREDQPQHF; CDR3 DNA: TGTGCCAGCAGCCTACAGGGCCGGGAGGATCAGCCCCAGCATTTT
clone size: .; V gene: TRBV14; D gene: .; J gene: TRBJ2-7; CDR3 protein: CASSLVQGTEQYF; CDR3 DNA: TGTGCCAGCAGCCTGGTGCAGGGAACCGAGCAGTACTTC
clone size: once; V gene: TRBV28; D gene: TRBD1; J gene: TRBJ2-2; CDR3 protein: CASRIPGQGATGELFF; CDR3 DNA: TGTGCCAGCAGGATTCCGGGACAGGGCGCCACCGGGGAGCTGTTTTTT
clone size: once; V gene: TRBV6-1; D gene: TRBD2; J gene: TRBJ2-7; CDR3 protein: CASSEVLLAGIYEQYF; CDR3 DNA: TGTGCCAGCAGTGAAGTCCTACTAGCGGGGATCTACGAGCAGTACTTC
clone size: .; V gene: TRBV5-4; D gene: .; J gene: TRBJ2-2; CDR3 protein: CASSSGIGNTGELFF; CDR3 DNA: TGTGCCAGCAGCTCAGGAATCGGGAACACCGGGGAGCTGTTTTTT
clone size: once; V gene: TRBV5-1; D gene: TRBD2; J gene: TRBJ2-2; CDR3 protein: CASSSTSGMSIGELFF; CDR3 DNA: TGCGCCAGCAGCTCAACTAGCGGGATGTCTATCGGGGAGCTGTTTTTT
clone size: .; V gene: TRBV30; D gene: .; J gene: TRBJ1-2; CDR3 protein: CGGGEGNYGYTF; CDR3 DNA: TGTGGTGGCGGGGAAGGGAACTATGGCTACACCTTC
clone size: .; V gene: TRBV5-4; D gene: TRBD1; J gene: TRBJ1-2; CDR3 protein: CASSSRTGKADGYTF; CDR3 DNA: TGTGCCAGCAGCTCACGGACAGGGAAGGCGGATGGCTACACCTTC
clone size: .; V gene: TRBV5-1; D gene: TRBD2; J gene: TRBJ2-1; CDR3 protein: CASSFASGGSYNEQFF; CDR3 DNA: TGCGCCAGCAGCTTTGCTAGCGGGGGGTCCTACAATGAGCAGTTCTTC
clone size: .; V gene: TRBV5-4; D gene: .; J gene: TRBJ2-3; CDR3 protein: CASSLEQLAPNTDTQYF; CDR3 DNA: TGTGCCAGCAGCTTGGAGCAACTAGCCCCCAACACAGATACGCAGTATTTT
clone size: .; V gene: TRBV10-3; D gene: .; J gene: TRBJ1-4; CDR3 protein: CAISESKQGNEKLFF; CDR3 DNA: TGTGCCATCAGTGAGTCGAAGCAGGGAAACGAAAAACTGTTTTTT
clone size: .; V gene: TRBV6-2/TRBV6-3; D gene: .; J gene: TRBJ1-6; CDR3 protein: CASSSAGPLHF; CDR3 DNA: TGTGCCAGCAGCTCCGCCGGTCCCCTCCACTTT
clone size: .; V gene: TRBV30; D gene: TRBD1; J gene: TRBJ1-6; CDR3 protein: CAWSVDRGSPLHF; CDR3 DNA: TGTGCCTGGAGTGTCGACAGGGGTTCACCCCTCCACTTT
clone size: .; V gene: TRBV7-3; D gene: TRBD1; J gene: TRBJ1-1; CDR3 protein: CASSPDRQVSTEAFF; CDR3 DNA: TGTGCCAGCAGCCCGGACAGGCAAGTGTCCACTGAAGCTTTCTTT
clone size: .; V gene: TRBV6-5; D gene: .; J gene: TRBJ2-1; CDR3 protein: CASSYSNRGGVFF; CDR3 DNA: TGTGCCAGCAGTTACTCGAACAGGGGCGGGGTATTCTTC
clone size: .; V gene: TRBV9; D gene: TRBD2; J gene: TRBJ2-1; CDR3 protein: CASSQAGTNEQFF; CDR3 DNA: TGTGCCAGCAGCCAAGCGGGGACCAATGAGCAGTTCTTC
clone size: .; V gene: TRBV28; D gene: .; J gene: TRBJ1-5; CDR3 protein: CASSLQGSGNQPQHF; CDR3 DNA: TGTGCCAGCAGTTTACAGGGATCGGGCAATCAGCCCCAGCATTTT
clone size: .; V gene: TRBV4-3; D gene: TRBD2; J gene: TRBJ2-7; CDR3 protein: CASSQYSSGISYEQYF; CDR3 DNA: TGCGCCAGCAGCCAGTACTCTAGCGGAATCTCCTACGAGCAGTACTTC
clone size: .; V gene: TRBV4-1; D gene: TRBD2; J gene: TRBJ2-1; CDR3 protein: CASSRAGPYNEQFF; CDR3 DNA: TGCGCCAGCAGCCGAGCGGGGCCGTACAATGAGCAGTTCTTC
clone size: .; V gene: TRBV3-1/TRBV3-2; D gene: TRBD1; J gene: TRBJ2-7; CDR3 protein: CASSLTRGLEQYF; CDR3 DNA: TGTGCCAGCAGCCTGACCAGGGGGCTCGAGCAGTACTTC
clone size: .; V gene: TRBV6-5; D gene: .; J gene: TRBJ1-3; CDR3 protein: CASSYSNGGSGNTIYF; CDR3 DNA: TGTGCCAGCAGTTACTCGAACGGGGGCTCTGGAAACACCATATATTTT
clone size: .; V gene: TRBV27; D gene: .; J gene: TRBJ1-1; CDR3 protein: CASSLPEHRNTEAFF; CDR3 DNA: TGTGCCAGCAGTTTACCGGAACACAGGAACACTGAAGCTTTCTTT
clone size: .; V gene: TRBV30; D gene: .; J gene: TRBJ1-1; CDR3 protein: CAWRAGNTEAFF; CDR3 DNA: TGTGCCTGGAGAGCGGGGAACACTGAAGCTTTCTTT
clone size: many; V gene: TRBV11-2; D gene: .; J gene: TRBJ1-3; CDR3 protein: CASSLDPVTGNTIYF; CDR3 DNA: TGTGCCAGCAGCTTAGATCCCGTTACTGGAAACACCATATATTTT
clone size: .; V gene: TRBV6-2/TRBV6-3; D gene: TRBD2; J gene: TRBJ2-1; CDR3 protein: CASSSRGLAGYNEQFF; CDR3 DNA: TGTGCCAGCAGTTCGCGGGGACTAGCTGGGTACAATGAGCAGTTCTTC
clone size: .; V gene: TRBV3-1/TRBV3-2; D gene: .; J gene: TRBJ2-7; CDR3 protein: CASSQYSYEQYF; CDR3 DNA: TGTGCCAGCAGCCAGTACTCCTACGAGCAGTACTTC
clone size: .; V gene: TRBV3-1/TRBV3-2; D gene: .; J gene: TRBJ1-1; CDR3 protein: CASSYQLNTEAFF; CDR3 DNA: TGTGCCAGCAGCTATCAGTTGAACACTGAAGCTTTCTTT
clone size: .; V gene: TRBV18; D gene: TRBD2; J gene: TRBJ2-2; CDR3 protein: CASSPGLDAGELFF; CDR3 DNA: TGTGCCAGCTCACCGGGACTAGACGCCGGGGAGCTGTTTTTT
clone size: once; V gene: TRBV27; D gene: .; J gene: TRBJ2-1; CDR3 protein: CASSLMLASSNEQFF; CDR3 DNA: TGTGCCAGCAGTTTAATGCTAGCCAGCTCCAATGAGCAGTTCTTC
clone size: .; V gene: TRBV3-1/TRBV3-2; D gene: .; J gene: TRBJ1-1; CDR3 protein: CASSHTRGYTEAFF; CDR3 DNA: TGTGCCAGCAGCCATACCAGGGGTTACACTGAAGCTTTCTTT
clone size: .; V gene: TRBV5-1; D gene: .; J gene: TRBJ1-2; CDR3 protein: CASSLGQITNYGYTF; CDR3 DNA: TGCGCCAGCAGCTTGGGACAGATAACTAACTATGGCTACACCTTC
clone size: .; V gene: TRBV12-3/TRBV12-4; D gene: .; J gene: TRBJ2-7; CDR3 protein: CASSIGNSYEQYF; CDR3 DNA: TGTGCCAGCAGTATCGGTAACTCCTACGAGCAGTACTTC
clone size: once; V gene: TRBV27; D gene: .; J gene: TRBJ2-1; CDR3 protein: CASTFNFRQDREQFF; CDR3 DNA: TGTGCCAGCACCTTTAATTTCCGACAGGACCGTGAGCAGTTCTTC
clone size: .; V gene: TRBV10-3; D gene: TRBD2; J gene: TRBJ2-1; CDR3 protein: CAISGVGLALDEQFF; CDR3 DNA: TGTGCCATCAGTGGCGTTGGACTAGCGTTGGATGAGCAGTTCTTC
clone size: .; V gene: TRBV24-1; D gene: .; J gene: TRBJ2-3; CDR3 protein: CATSDTGVLTQYF; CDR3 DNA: TGTGCCACCAGTGACACGGGAGTACTCACGCAGTATTTT
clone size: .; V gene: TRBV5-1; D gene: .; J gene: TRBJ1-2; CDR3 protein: CASSLYQGPGYGYTF; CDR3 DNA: TGCGCCAGCAGCTTGTATCAGGGGCCGGGGTATGGCTACACCTTC
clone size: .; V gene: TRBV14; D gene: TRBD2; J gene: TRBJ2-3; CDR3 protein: CASSMGLAADTQYF; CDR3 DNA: TGTGCCAGCAGCATGGGACTAGCCGCCGATACGCAGTATTTT
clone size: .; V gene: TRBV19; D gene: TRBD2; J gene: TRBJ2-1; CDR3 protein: CASSIRTSGNEQFF; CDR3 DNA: TGTGCCAGTAGTATAAGGACTAGCGGCAATGAGCAGTTCTTC
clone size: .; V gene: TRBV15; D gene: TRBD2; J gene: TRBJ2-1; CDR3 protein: CATSRDLPSGLYNEQFF; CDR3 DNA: TGTGCCACCAGCAGAGATCTGCCTAGCGGGTTATACAATGAGCAGTTCTTC
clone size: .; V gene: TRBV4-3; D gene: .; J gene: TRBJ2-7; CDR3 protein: CASSQDYAQGFYEQYF; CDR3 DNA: TGCGCCAGCAGCCAAGATTATGCTCAGGGGTTTTACGAGCAGTACTTC